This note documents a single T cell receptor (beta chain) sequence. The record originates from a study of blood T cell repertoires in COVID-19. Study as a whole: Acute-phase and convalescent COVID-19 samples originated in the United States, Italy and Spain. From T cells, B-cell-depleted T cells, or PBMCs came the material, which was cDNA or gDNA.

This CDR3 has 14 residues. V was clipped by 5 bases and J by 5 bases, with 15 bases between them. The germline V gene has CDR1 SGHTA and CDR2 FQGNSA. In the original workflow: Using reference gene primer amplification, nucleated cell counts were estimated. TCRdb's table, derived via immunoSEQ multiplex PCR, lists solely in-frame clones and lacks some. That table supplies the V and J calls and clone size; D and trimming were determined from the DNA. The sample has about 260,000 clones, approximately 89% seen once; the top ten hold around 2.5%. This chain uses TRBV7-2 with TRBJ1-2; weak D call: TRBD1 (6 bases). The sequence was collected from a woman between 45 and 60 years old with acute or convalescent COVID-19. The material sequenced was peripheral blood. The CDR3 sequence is CASSEGGGPYGYTF. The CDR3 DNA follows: TGTGCCAGCAGCGAGGGCGGGGGGCCTTATGGCTACACCTTC.